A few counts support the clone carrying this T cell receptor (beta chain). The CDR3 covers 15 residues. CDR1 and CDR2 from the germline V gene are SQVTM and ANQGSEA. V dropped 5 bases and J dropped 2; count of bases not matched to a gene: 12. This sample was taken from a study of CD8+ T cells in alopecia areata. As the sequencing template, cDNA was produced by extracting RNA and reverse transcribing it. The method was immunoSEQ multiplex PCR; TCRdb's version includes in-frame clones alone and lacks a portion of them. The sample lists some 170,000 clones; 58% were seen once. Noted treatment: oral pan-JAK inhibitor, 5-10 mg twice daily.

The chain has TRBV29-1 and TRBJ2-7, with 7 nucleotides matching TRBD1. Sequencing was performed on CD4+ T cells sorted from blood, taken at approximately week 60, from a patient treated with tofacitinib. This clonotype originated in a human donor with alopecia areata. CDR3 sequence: CSVTPATGNTYEQYF. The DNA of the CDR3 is TGCAGCGTTACCCCCGCGACAGGGAACACCTACGAGCAGTACTTC.